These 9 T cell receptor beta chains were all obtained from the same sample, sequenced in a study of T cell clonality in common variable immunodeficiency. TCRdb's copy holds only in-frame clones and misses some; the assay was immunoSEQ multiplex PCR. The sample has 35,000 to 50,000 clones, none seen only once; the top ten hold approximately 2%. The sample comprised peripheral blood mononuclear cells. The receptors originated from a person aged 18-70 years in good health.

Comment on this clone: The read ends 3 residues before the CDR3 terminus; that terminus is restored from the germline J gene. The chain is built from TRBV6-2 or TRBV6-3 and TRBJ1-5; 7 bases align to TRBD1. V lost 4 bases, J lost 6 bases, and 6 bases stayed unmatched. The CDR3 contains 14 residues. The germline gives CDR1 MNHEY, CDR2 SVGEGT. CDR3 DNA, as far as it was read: TGTGCCAGCAGTTCGACAGGGTCGGTTCAGCCC. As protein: CASSSTGSVQP. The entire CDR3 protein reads CASSSTGSVQPQHF.

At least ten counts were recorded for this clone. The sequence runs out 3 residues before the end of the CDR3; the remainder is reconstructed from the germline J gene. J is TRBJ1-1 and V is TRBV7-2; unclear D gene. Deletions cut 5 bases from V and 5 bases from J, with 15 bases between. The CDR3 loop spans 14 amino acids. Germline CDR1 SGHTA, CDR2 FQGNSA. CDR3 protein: CASSRDPAGTEAFF. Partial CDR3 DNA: TGTGCCAGCAGCCGAGACCCGGCCGGGACTGAA.

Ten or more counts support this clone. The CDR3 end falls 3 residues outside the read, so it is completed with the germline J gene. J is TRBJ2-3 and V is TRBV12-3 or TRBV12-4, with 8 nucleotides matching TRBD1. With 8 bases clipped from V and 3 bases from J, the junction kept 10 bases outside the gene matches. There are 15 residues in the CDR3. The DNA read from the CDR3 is TGTGCCAGCGGAAGGACAGGGCTTTCGACAGATACG. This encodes CASGRTGLSTDT. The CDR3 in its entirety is CASGRTGLSTDTQYF.

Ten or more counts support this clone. The part of the CDR3 DNA that was read is TGCAGTGCTAGATCATCGAATTCAGGGGCTTTAGGAAACACC. Amino acids: CSARSSNSGALGNT. The complete CDR3 sequence is CSARSSNSGALGNTIYF. The rearrangement uses TRBV20-1 and TRBJ1-3, with a tentative D call TRBD1 (6 bases). From the germline J gene comes the end of the CDR3, since the read stops 3 residues before it. Germline-derived CDR1 and CDR2 are DFQATT and SNEGSKA (reference sequence). Trimming removed 2 bases at V and 4 bases at J, with 21 bases between. This CDR3 spans 17 amino acids.

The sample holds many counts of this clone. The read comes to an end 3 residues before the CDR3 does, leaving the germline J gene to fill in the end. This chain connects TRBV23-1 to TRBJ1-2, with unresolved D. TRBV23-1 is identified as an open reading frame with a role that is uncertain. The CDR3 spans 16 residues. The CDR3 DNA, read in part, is TGCGCCAGCAGTCAATCGTTCACCCGAGCTATGATGGGC. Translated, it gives CASSQSFTRAMMG. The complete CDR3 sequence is CASSQSFTRAMMGYTF.

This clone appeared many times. The part of the CDR3 DNA that was read is TGTGCCAGTGCGATGGGCGGGAAGAGCTCCTACGAG. Translating gives CASAMGGKSSYE. The full CDR3 protein reads CASAMGGKSSYEQYF. This chain joins TRBV19 and TRBJ2-7; possible D gene TRBD2, 6 bases. From the germline J gene comes the end of the CDR3, since the read stops 3 residues before it. The CDR3 covers 15 residues. V shed 8 bases and J shed 0 bases, with 17 bases lying between them. From germline, CDR1 is LNHDA and CDR2 SQIVND (reference sequence).

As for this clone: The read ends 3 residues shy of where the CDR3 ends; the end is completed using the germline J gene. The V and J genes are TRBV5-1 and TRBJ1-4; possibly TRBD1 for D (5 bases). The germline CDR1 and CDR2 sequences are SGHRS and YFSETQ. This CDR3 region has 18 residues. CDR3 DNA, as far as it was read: TGCGCCAGCAGCTTGGAGGGCGTCAGGGATGGTTATAATTCACCA. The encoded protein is CASSLEGVRDGYNSP. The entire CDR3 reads CASSLEGVRDGYNSPLFF.

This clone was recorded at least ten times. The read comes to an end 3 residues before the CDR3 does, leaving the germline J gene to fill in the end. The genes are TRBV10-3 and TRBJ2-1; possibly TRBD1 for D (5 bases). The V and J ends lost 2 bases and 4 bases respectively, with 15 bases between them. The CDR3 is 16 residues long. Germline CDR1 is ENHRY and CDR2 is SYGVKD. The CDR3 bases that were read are TGTGCCATCAGTGAGATAGGGGTAGTTCCATACAATGAG. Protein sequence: CAISEIGVVPYNE. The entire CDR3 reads CAISEIGVVPYNEQFF.

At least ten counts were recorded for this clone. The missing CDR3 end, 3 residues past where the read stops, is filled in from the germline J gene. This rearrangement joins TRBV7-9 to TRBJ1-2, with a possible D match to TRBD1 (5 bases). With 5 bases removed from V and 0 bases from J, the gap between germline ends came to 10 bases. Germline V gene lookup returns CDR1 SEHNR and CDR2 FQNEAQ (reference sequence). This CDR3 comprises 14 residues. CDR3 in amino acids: CASSPQGANYGYTF. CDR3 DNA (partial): TGTGCCAGCAGCCCGCAGGGCGCTAACTATGGC.